This T cell receptor beta chain was captured by sequencing in a study of cytomegalovirus exposure and HLA in healthy donors. This table comes from immunoSEQ multiplex PCR, and its TCRdb copy is limited to in-frame clones, with some not included. This table holds fewer than 350,000 clones, around 89% found once. This CDR3 comprises 17 residues. Germline CDR1 is SGHTA and CDR2 is FQGNSA. Trimming at V came to 4 bases and at J to 4 bases, leaving 10 bases not matched to a gene. The TCR was taken from a woman aged 18-29 years in good health and CMV-seronegative. Input material: PBMCs. This chain uses TRBV7-2 with TRBJ2-1; 10 bases align to TRBD2. CDR3 nucleotide sequence: TGTGCCAGCAGCTATATAGCGGGAGGAGCCTTATACAATGAGCAGTTCTTC. It encodes CASSYIAGGALYNEQFF.